The sequence of this TCR beta chain was determined in a study of spatial heterogeneity in lung cancer. Whole-study context: Tumor-region TCR transcript counts correlated strongly with a T cell module score from matched bulk RNA-seq. Findings of the study overall: Tracking of tumor mutation counts was seen in expanded intratumoral alpha and beta TCR counts. Estimates put coverage of tumor T cells about 7% for alpha and 11% to 15% for beta chains.

The CDR3 runs 17 residues. The ends were cut back, 0 bases at V and 1 base at J, with 16 bases in the middle. Germline CDR1 is LGHDT and CDR2 is YNNKEL (reference sequence). By share, this clonotype ranks as medium-sized. Antigen: not known. Described time point: sample taken at primary tumor resection. TCRdb re-analysed the 5' RACE reads in MiXCR, keeping a single row per CDR3 protein. The sample lists around 1,600 distinct CDR3 sequences, 8.9% occurring once. The TCR was taken from a male donor with early-stage non-small cell lung cancer. This sequence joins TRBV3-1 and TRBJ2-7; a weak D match, TRBD1 (5 bases). The sample consisted of lung tumor tissue, taken at surgery. The CDR3 region has the DNA TGTGCCAGCAGCCAAGAATTTCCAGGGAAGAAGTCCTACGAGCAGTACTTC. Encoded protein: CASSQEFPGKKSYEQYF.